This T cell receptor beta chain was found in a study of T cell responses to AZD1222 COVID-19 vaccine. Looking at the study overall: Combined were second doses at about 4 or about 12 weeks. Findings of the study overall: Sampling that yielded the repertoires occurred only after the peak T cell response. Nearly half of spike-specific TCRs reportedly target variant regions that are unmutated in the B.1.351 and B.1.1.7 variants. White British donors predominated, females outnumbered males, and clonal diversity was possibly underestimated.

Sequenced by immunoSEQ multiplex PCR; TCRdb stores in-frame clones only, minus some. The sample has around 180,000 clones, almost 95% seen once. As to this clone: What it binds is unknown.

CDR1 and CDR2 (germline): GTSNPN, SVGIG (reference sequence). The V segment lost 7 bases and the J segment 7 bases; nucleotides outside the gene matches: 7. The CDR3 totals 12 residues. The sequence derives from an adult in good health. The specimen was peripheral blood, collected on day 0 of AZD1222 vaccination. The J gene is TRBJ2-7, the V gene TRBV30; 10 nucleotides line up with TRBD2. The CDR3 bases are TGTGCCTCGGGACTAGCGTTACGGGAGCAGTACTTC. Translating gives CASGLALREQYF.